This TCR beta chain was found in a study of OX40 agonist ivuxolimab in advanced cancers. About the full investigation: The costimulatory receptor OX40 (CD134) was targeted by ivuxolimab, a fully human IgG2 agonistic monoclonal antibody. Intravenous ivuxolimab was administered to patients every 2 weeks at six dose levels: 0.01, 0.1, 0.3, 1.5, 3 and 10 mg/kg. Of the roughly 54 patients in dose escalation, 19 had hepatocellular carcinoma, about 15 had melanoma, 9 had renal cell carcinoma and 9 had head and neck cancer. A male proportion of around 81% and a mean age of approximately 62 years, ranging from 23 to 79, were recorded for the dose-escalation cohort. Prior anti-PD-1, anti-PD-L1 or anti-CTLA-4 therapy was permitted, and approximately 42% of dose-escalation patients had received checkpoint inhibitors. Partial responses occurred in three dose-escalation patients, of whom one had hepatocellular carcinoma and two had cutaneous melanoma. The purpose of peripheral TCRbeta sequencing was to test whether ivuxolimab changed TCR sequence diversity and led to clonal T-cell expansion. The paper covers the monotherapy dose-escalation part of the phase I ivuxolimab trial, which included N of about 56 patients.

Genomic DNA was extracted from sorted cells for sequencing of the TCRbeta CDR3 region. The immunoSEQ Assay was used for sequencing of TCRbeta CDR3 regions. TCRdb mirrors the immuneACCESS table, restricted to in-frame sequences. Some clones are absent from its copies; in checked studies, under half trace to an unresolved V gene, and the reason for the others is unknown. This sample has nearly 60,000 clones in its table, and about 81% of those were observed once. The ten largest make up over 0.7% of the sample. Including cysteine and phenylalanine, the CDR3 has 16 amino acids. Only the CDR3 region is kept as DNA, spanning 48 bases read in frame from base 1. Beyond this particular receptor, the publication reports: Low levels of normalized T-cell clonal expansion were also seen in some patients who did not respond. Clonal expansion of both CD4+ and CD8+ blood T cells was observed from baseline to week 6 at doses 0.1 to 3.0 mg/kg. After ivuxolimab, expanded clones were on average more numerous among CD8+ T cells than among CD4+ T cells. Which antigens the clonally expanded peripheral T cells were specific for was not determined. Partial responders in the 0.1-3.0 mg/kg groups had among the lowest normalized peripheral clonal expansion, especially among CD8+ T cells.

Patients with a history of autoimmune disease or receiving systemic immunosuppression were excluded from the trial. Peripheral blood for TCR sequencing was drawn from every dose cohort at baseline, at cycle 4 day 1 and at cycle 7 day 1. The samples were taken from a phase I, first-in-human, multicenter, open-label dose-escalation trial of ivuxolimab. The trial enrolled adults with locally advanced or metastatic head and neck squamous cell, hepatocellular, melanoma or renal cell carcinoma. Before TCR sequencing, CD4+ T cells and CD8+ T cells from peripheral blood were sorted into separate populations. With respect to this clone: Its target antigen remains unknown. The sample holds no much larger clone one base away, and base qualities are not on file.

The receptor's source is an adult with an advanced solid tumor such as melanoma, head and neck, liver or kidney cancer. The sample was CD4+ or CD8+ T cells sorted from blood, taken in a trial of the OX40 agonist ivuxolimab. The chain joins TRBV21-1 to TRBJ2-5; the table's D call of TRBD2 was not tested on the DNA. TRBV21-1 is noted as a pseudogene. CDR3 protein: CASSQRLAGIQETQYF. The DNA sequence is given as TGTGCCAGCAGCCAAAGACTAGCGGGTATACAAGAGACCCAGTACTTC.